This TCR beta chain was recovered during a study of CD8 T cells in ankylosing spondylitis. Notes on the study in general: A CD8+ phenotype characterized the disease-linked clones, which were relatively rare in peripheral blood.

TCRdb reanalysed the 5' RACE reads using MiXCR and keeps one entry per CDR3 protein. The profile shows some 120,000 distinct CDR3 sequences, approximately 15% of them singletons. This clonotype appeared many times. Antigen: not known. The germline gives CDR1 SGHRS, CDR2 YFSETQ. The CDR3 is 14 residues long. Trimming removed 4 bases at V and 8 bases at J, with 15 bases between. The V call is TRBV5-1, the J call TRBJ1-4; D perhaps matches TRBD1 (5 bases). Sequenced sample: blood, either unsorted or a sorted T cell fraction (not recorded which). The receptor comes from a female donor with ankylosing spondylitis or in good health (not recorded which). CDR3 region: CASSPTSRDEKLFF. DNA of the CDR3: TGCGCCAGCAGCCCTACATCGAGGGACGAAAAACTGTTTTTT.